The source of this T cell receptor (beta chain) is a study of blood T cell repertoires in COVID-19. In the study's own analysis: Amplification from reference gene primers served as the basis for estimated nucleated cell counts. Profiled with immunoSEQ multiplex PCR; TCRdb holds only in-frame clones, not every one. The DNA gave D and trimming, while V, J and clone size come from that table. The sample carries about 280,000 clones, roughly 85% recorded once. Participants came from fewer than 25 US areas, aged roughly 18 to 89 years. Participants were placed into cohorts based on the clinical history they reported. Within the 2 weeks before study entry, each person in the exposed group met a COVID-19 case. Germline CDR1 SGHAT, CDR2 FQNNGV. The CDR3 consists of 15 residues. V was clipped by 0 bases and J by 5 bases; unmatched bases: 3.

The V call is TRBV11-2, the J call TRBJ2-5; 10 bases match TRBD2. This TCR came from a man between 40 and 49 years old who had been exposed to COVID-19. Sequenced input: PBMCs or T cells enriched from blood (not recorded which). The DNA of the CDR3 is TGTGCCAGCAGCTTAGAGCGTAGCGGGAGGGAGACCCAGTACTTC. Translating it yields CASSLERSGRETQYF.